The present T cell receptor beta chain was sequenced within a study of cytomegalovirus exposure and HLA in healthy donors. Study-level results: The listing of 150 or so TCR beta chains classed them as cytomegalovirus-associated. Within an earlier analysis, most TCR beta V segments proved productive either about 90% or about 30% of the time. For presence/absence analyses, sequencing depth was assumed to be roughly uniform across donors.

The study ran its PCR with 60 Vbeta and 13 Jbeta primers. Clones were read by immunoSEQ multiplex PCR, and TCRdb kept only the in-frame ones, dropping some. This table has about 180,000 clones, roughly 84% appearing once. Notes on this clone: Its antigen is unidentified. One end of the junction is discordant with germline, which a read error may explain.

The CDR3 runs to 15 residues. Germline loops: CDR1 SSHAT, CDR2 FNYEAQ (reference sequence). This chain joins TRBV7-7 and TRBJ2-7; 11 bases are a match to TRBD2. What was sequenced was PBMCs. The receptor comes from a young man in good health and CMV-seronegative. The CDR3 DNA follows: TGTGCTAGCAGCTCTGGACTAGCGGGTAATTACGAGCAGTACTTC. This gives the protein CASSSGLAGNYEQYF.